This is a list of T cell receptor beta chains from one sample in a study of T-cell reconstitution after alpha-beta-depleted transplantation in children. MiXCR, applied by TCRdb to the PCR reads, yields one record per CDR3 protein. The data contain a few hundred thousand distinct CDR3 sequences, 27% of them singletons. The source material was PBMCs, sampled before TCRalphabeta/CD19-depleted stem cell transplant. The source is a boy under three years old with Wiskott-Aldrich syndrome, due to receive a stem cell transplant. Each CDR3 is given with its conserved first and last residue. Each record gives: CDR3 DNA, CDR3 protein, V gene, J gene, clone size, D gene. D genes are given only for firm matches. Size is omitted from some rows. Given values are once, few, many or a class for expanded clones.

CDR3nt: TGCAGTGCTATAGATCGAGTCAGGGCCACTGAAGCTTTCTTT; CDR3aa: CSAIDRVRATEAFF; v_gene: TRBV20-1; j_gene: TRBJ1-1; abundance: few; d_gene: .
CDR3nt: TGTGCCATTCGCGGGGGGAGCTCCTACAATGAGCAGTTCTTC; CDR3aa: CAIRGGSSYNEQFF; v_gene: TRBV6-1; j_gene: TRBJ2-1; abundance: few; d_gene: TRBD2
CDR3nt: TGCAGTGCGGATAGGACAGGGACCCACAATGAGCAGTTCTTC; CDR3aa: CSADRTGTHNEQFF; v_gene: TRBV20-1; j_gene: TRBJ2-1; abundance: .; d_gene: TRBD1
CDR3nt: TGTGCCAGCAGACCGACAGGGAGAGGCGGAAACACCATATATTTT; CDR3aa: CASRPTGRGGNTIYF; v_gene: TRBV12-3/TRBV12-4; j_gene: TRBJ1-3; abundance: .; d_gene: TRBD1
CDR3nt: TGTGCCAGCAGTTCTCAGGGGGGTGCCTACGAGCAGTACTTC; CDR3aa: CASSSQGGAYEQYF; v_gene: TRBV7-2; j_gene: TRBJ2-7; abundance: .; d_gene: .
CDR3nt: TGCGCCAGCAGCTTGGGGGACAGGGACAATCAGCCCCAGCATTTT; CDR3aa: CASSLGDRDNQPQHF; v_gene: TRBV5-1; j_gene: TRBJ1-5; abundance: many; d_gene: TRBD1
CDR3nt: TGTGCCAGCAGTTTAGGGACTAGCGCAAACTACGAGCAGTACTTC; CDR3aa: CASSLGTSANYEQYF; v_gene: TRBV12-3/TRBV12-4; j_gene: TRBJ2-7; abundance: .; d_gene: TRBD2
CDR3nt: TGCGCCAGCAGCACTGGACAGGGATTTACCGGGGAGCTGTTTTTT; CDR3aa: CASSTGQGFTGELFF; v_gene: TRBV5-1; j_gene: TRBJ2-2; abundance: .; d_gene: TRBD1
CDR3nt: TGTGCCAGCAGTTATGAGGAGGCTGGGGCCAACGGCCTGACTTTC; CDR3aa: CASSYEEAGANGLTF; v_gene: TRBV2; j_gene: TRBJ2-6; abundance: .; d_gene: .
CDR3nt: TGCAGTGCTAGCCCACTAGCGGGCTACAATGAGCAGTTCTTC; CDR3aa: CSASPLAGYNEQFF; v_gene: TRBV20-1; j_gene: TRBJ2-1; abundance: few; d_gene: TRBD2
CDR3nt: TGCGCCAGCAGCTTCCCGATTGATGCGGGGCCCGTGAGCGAGCAGTACTTC; CDR3aa: CASSFPIDAGPVSEQYF; v_gene: TRBV5-1; j_gene: TRBJ2-7; abundance: .; d_gene: .
CDR3nt: TGTGCCATCGGGACACCTCCCACAGATACGCAGTATTTT; CDR3aa: CAIGTPPTDTQYF; v_gene: TRBV10-3; j_gene: TRBJ2-3; abundance: .; d_gene: .
CDR3nt: TGTGCCAGCAGCTTAGATTGGCGGGGGGGCAATCAGCCCCAGCATTTT; CDR3aa: CASSLDWRGGNQPQHF; v_gene: TRBV11-2; j_gene: TRBJ1-5; abundance: .; d_gene: .
CDR3nt: TGCGCCAGCAGCTTGACCAGCGGCCCCTACGAGCAGTACTTC; CDR3aa: CASSLTSGPYEQYF; v_gene: TRBV5-1; j_gene: TRBJ2-7; abundance: many; d_gene: .
CDR3nt: TGCAGTGCCCGACTGGGGGCGCCGGACACTGAAGCTTTCTTT; CDR3aa: CSARLGAPDTEAFF; v_gene: TRBV20-1; j_gene: TRBJ1-1; abundance: .; d_gene: .
CDR3nt: TGTGCCACCAGTGACCCAGGGGTAGGAGAAAAACTGTTTTTT; CDR3aa: CATSDPGVGEKLFF; v_gene: TRBV24-1; j_gene: TRBJ1-4; abundance: few; d_gene: .
CDR3nt: TGCGCCAGCAGCTTGGACCTAGCGGGAACCGAGCAGTACTTC; CDR3aa: CASSLDLAGTEQYF; v_gene: TRBV5-1; j_gene: TRBJ2-7; abundance: few; d_gene: TRBD2
CDR3nt: TGCAGTGCTAGAGGATCCCATCCGGGAGGGCACGGACATGAGCAGTTCTTC; CDR3aa: CSARGSHPGGHGHEQFF; v_gene: TRBV20-1; j_gene: TRBJ2-1; abundance: .; d_gene: TRBD2
CDR3nt: TGTGCCAGCTCACCGGCGCTAGCGGGATACACCGGGGAGCTGTTTTTT; CDR3aa: CASSPALAGYTGELFF; v_gene: TRBV18; j_gene: TRBJ2-2; abundance: once; d_gene: TRBD2
CDR3nt: TGTGCCAGCAGCCCGACCGGGACAGGGAGGGTCTACGAGCAGTACTTC; CDR3aa: CASSPTGTGRVYEQYF; v_gene: TRBV5-5; j_gene: TRBJ2-7; abundance: .; d_gene: TRBD1
CDR3nt: TGCGCCAGCGAGGACCACCCTCTCTTCGGTACGCAGTATTTT; CDR3aa: CASEDHPLFGTQYF; v_gene: TRBV5-1; j_gene: TRBJ2-3; abundance: .; d_gene: .
CDR3nt: TGTGCCTGGACAGGGGGCGCAGGTTCACCCCTCCACTTT; CDR3aa: CAWTGGAGSPLHF; v_gene: TRBV30; j_gene: TRBJ1-6; abundance: few; d_gene: TRBD1
CDR3nt: TGCGCCAGCAGCACCGGGGACAGGGCGGCCGGGGAGCTGTTTTTT; CDR3aa: CASSTGDRAAGELFF; v_gene: TRBV5-1; j_gene: TRBJ2-2; abundance: .; d_gene: TRBD1
CDR3nt: TGTGCCAGCAGCTTTCAGTCTGGAGAAGAGACCCAGTACTTC; CDR3aa: CASSFQSGEETQYF; v_gene: TRBV7-2; j_gene: TRBJ2-5; abundance: few; d_gene: .
CDR3nt: TGTGCCAGCAGCTCGAGGACAGGGAACGGCTACACCTTC; CDR3aa: CASSSRTGNGYTF; v_gene: TRBV7-9; j_gene: TRBJ1-2; abundance: few; d_gene: TRBD1
CDR3nt: TGTGCCAGCAGTTTTGCGGCGAACTCCTACAATGAGCAGTTCTTC; CDR3aa: CASSFAANSYNEQFF; v_gene: TRBV27; j_gene: TRBJ2-1; abundance: few; d_gene: .
CDR3nt: TGTGCCAGCTCATCCTTTCAGGGGGGAACTGAAGCTTTCTTT; CDR3aa: CASSSFQGGTEAFF; v_gene: TRBV18; j_gene: TRBJ1-1; abundance: .; d_gene: TRBD1
CDR3nt: TGTGCCATCAGTGAGTCCCTAGCAATAGATACGCAGTATTTT; CDR3aa: CAISESLAIDTQYF; v_gene: TRBV10-3; j_gene: TRBJ2-3; abundance: .; d_gene: .
CDR3nt: TGTGCCAGCAGATGGGACAGCACAGATACGCAGTATTTT; CDR3aa: CASRWDSTDTQYF; v_gene: TRBV12-3/TRBV12-4; j_gene: TRBJ2-3; abundance: few; d_gene: .
CDR3nt: TGCGCCAGCAGCTTGGACAGGGCGAGGGAAAAACTGTTTTTT; CDR3aa: CASSLDRAREKLFF; v_gene: TRBV5-1; j_gene: TRBJ1-4; abundance: few; d_gene: .
CDR3nt: TGTGCCAGCAGCTTCCTAGGAGCGGGATACTTAGAGACCCAGTACTTC; CDR3aa: CASSFLGAGYLETQYF; v_gene: TRBV7-6; j_gene: TRBJ2-5; abundance: .; d_gene: TRBD2
CDR3nt: TGCAGTGCTGCAAAGACTAGCGGGAGATACAATGAGCAGTTCTTC; CDR3aa: CSAAKTSGRYNEQFF; v_gene: TRBV20-1; j_gene: TRBJ2-1; abundance: .; d_gene: TRBD2
CDR3nt: TGTGCCAGCAGCGTATCCAGCAATCAGCCCCAGCATTTT; CDR3aa: CASSVSSNQPQHF; v_gene: TRBV9; j_gene: TRBJ1-5; abundance: few; d_gene: .
CDR3nt: TGCAGTGCCAGTGGGGTACAGGGTTACAATGAGCAGTTCTTC; CDR3aa: CSASGVQGYNEQFF; v_gene: TRBV20-1; j_gene: TRBJ2-1; abundance: .; d_gene: .
CDR3nt: TGTGCCAGCAGCCTCTCGTATGAAAAACTGTTTTTT; CDR3aa: CASSLSYEKLFF; v_gene: TRBV7-9; j_gene: TRBJ1-4; abundance: .; d_gene: .
CDR3nt: TGTGCCAGCAGTCCACCGACTAGCGTTGTGGGAGAGACCCAGTACTTC; CDR3aa: CASSPPTSVVGETQYF; v_gene: TRBV12-3/TRBV12-4; j_gene: TRBJ2-5; abundance: .; d_gene: TRBD2
CDR3nt: TGTGCCATCAGCTTGTCGCGGGAGACTGGGCAGTTCTTC; CDR3aa: CAISLSRETGQFF; v_gene: TRBV7-9; j_gene: TRBJ2-1; abundance: .; d_gene: TRBD2
CDR3nt: TGTGCCAGCAGAATCCCCATAGCGGGACGCAACGATGAGCAGTTCTTC; CDR3aa: CASRIPIAGRNDEQFF; v_gene: TRBV12-3/TRBV12-4; j_gene: TRBJ2-1; abundance: few; d_gene: TRBD2
CDR3nt: TGTGCCAGCAGCCCGGACAGGGCGAGGGAAGCGACCCAGTACTTC; CDR3aa: CASSPDRAREATQYF; v_gene: TRBV12-3/TRBV12-4; j_gene: TRBJ2-5; abundance: .; d_gene: TRBD1
CDR3nt: TGTGCCAGCAGCCGTAGGCCCACAGGTAGCACAGATACGCAGTATTTT; CDR3aa: CASSRRPTGSTDTQYF; v_gene: TRBV7-3; j_gene: TRBJ2-3; abundance: few; d_gene: .
CDR3nt: TGTGCCAGCAGCCAAGAGTTTAGGTGGCAGGCTTCTCACGAGCAGTACTTC; CDR3aa: CASSQEFRWQASHEQYF; v_gene: TRBV14; j_gene: TRBJ2-7; abundance: .; d_gene: .
CDR3nt: TGCAGTGCTCCCACGGGACCCTATGGCTACACCTTC; CDR3aa: CSAPTGPYGYTF; v_gene: TRBV20-1; j_gene: TRBJ1-2; abundance: .; d_gene: .